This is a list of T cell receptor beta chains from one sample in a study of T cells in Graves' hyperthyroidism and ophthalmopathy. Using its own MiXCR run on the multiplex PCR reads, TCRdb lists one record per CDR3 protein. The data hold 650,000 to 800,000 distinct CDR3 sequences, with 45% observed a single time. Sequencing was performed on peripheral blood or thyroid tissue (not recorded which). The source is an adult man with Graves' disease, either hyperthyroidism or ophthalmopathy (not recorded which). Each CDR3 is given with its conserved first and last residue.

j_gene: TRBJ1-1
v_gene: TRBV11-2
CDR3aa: CAWSWQRNTEAFF

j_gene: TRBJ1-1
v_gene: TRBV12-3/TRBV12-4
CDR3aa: CASKSGSRVEAFF

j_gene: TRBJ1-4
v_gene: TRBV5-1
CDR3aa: CASSWTATNEKPFF

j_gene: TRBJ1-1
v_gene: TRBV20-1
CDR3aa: CSATGTREAFF

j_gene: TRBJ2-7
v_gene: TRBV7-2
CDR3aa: CASSLGAGTSGAYEQYF

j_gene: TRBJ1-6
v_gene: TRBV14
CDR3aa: CASSQGWVDSPLHF

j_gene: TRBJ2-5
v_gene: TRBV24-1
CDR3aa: CATSDPRDSKETQYF

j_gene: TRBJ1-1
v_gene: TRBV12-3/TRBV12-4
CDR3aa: CASSFGGRVVPFF

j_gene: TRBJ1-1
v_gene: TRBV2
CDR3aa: CASTESQLNTEAFF

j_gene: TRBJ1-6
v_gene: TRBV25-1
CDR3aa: CASARTNSPLHF

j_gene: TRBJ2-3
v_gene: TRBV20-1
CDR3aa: CSAVHRPTDTQYF

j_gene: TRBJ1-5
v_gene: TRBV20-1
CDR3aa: CSAVTGVSNQPQHF

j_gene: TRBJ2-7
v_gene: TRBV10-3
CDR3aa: CAFGMNVYEQYF

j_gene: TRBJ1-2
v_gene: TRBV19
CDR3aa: CASSIPTANYGYTF

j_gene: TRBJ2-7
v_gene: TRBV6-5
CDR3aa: CASSFGTGDEQYF

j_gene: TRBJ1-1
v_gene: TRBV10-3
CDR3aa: CAISELYRNTEAFF

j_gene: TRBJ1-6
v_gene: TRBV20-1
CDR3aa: CSYTGTGNSPLHF

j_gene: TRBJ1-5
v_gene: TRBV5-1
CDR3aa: CASSLDARGRSNQPQHF

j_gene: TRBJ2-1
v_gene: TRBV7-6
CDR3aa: CASSQVLSYNEQFF

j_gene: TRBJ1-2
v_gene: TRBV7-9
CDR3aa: CASSPRFPGNYGYTF

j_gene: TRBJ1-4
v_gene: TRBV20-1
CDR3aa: CSARDSQGGEKLFF

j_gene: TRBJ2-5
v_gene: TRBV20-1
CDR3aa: CSTDRGTPQETQYF

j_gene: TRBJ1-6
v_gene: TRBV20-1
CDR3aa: CSATVEGSSYNSPLHF

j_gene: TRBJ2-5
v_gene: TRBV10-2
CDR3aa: CASSQGAAGQETQYF

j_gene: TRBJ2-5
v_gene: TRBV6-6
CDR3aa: CATKDRGLETQYF

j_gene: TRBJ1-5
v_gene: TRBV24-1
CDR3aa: CVTGRDSNQAQHF

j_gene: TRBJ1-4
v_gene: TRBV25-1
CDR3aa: CASSEYSENEKLFF

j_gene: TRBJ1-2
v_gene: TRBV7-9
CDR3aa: CASSPAGPGPPYTF

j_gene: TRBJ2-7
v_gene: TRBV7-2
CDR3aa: CASSQKQGRNEQYF

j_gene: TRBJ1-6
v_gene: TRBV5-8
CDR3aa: CASRGGTDQNSPLHF

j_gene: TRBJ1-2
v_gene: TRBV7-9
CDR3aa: CASSPGRGRDYTF

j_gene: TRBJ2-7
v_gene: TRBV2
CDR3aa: CASSEAYGGEQYF

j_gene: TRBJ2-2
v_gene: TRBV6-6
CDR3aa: CASWRQGLGGELFF

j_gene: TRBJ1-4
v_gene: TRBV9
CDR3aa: CASSLQGAKLFF

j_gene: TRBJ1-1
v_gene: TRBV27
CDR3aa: CASRLSVTNTEAFF